The T cell receptor (beta chain) described here comes from a study of cytomegalovirus exposure and HLA in healthy donors. Study details: In an earlier analysis, 90 million to 120 million unique TCR beta sequences were found from some 170 million T cells. Findings of the study overall: According to the study, roughly 160 TCR beta chains were cytomegalovirus-associated. Association with HLA alleles at 0.05 false discovery rate was found for 15,000 to 20,000 TCR beta sequences in a later analysis.

Trimming removed 6 bases at V and 5 bases at J, with 14 bases between. There are 13 residues in the CDR3. Germline V gene lookup returns CDR1 SGHVS and CDR2 FNYEAQ. The primer mix had 60 Vbeta and 13 Jbeta primers. Sequenced by immunoSEQ multiplex PCR; TCRdb stores in-frame clones only, minus some. The sample lists hundreds of thousands of clones, over 80% occurring once. As regards this clone: Its target is unknown.

The receptor was derived from a man aged 40-49 years in good health and CMV-seropositive. The specimen sequenced was PBMCs. The chain carries TRBV7-6 and TRBJ2-7; D is possibly TRBD2 (5 bases). CDR3 residues: CASSGLIRNEQYF. CDR3 in DNA: TGTGCCAGCAGTGGACTGATTAGGAACGAGCAGTACTTC.